This T cell receptor beta chain was sequenced during a study of cytomegalovirus exposure and HLA in healthy donors. The CDR3 has 14 amino acids. Germline CDR1 is MNHEY and CDR2 is SVGAGI. V was trimmed by 0 bases and J by 8 bases, leaving 13 bases between them. PCR was performed using 60 Vbeta and 13 Jbeta primers. The data were produced by immunoSEQ multiplex PCR, yet TCRdb's version contains in-frame clones alone and is incomplete. In all, the sample yields about 70,000 clones. Sequenced: PBMCs. The TCR sequence derives from a young woman in good health and CMV-seronegative. V gene TRBV6-5 combines with J gene TRBJ1-2, with D unresolved. CDR3 DNA sequence: TGTGCCAGCAGTTACTCGATTCGCTCGGAGGGCTACACCTTC. As protein: CASSYSIRSEGYTF.